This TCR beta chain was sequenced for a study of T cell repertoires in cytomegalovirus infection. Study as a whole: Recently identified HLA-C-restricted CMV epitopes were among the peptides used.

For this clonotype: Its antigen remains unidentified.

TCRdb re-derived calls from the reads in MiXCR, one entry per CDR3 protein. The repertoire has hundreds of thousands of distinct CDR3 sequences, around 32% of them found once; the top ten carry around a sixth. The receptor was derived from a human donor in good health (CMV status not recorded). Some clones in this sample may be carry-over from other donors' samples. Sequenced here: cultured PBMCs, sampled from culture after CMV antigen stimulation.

Here the CDR3 reads CSARADSTDTQYF. The DNA of the CDR3 is TGCAGTGCTAGAGCGGACAGCACAGATACGCAGTATTTT. V gene TRBV20-1 combines with J gene TRBJ2-3; the D is unclear. The germline V gene encodes CDR1 DFQATT and CDR2 SNEGSKA (reference sequence). The V and J ends lost 1 base and 0 bases respectively, with 5 bases between them. CDR3 size: 13 residues.